This T cell receptor (beta chain) was sequenced during a study of siplizumab effects on memory and regulatory T cells. With respect to this clone: Antigen specificity is unknown.

V dropped 2 bases and J dropped 3 bases, with 10 bases sitting between them. The CDR3 contains 14 residues. Germline assignment: CDR1 SGHNT and CDR2 YENEEA. Assays covered approximately 100,000 TCR templates per sample. The assay was immunoSEQ multiplex PCR, and TCRdb's table has in-frame clones only and misses some. The sample shows 9,500 or so clones, about 46% of them seen only once. Cells of the mixed lymphocyte reaction were cocultured at 37 degrees C for around six days. The sample consisted of CFSE-low (dividing) CD8+ T cells sorted from an allogeneic mixed lymphocyte reaction. The rearrangement links TRBV11-3 to TRBJ1-1, with D perhaps TRBD1 (6 bases). The sequence was obtained from a human donor in good health; the cells came from an allogeneic mixed lymphocyte reaction. The CDR3, as DNA: TGTGCCAGCAGCTTACTCGAGGGGGACACTGAAGCTTTCTTT. Its translation is CASSLLEGDTEAFF.